This T cell receptor (beta chain) was observed in a study of T cells in Graves' hyperthyroidism and ophthalmopathy. Regarding the study as a whole: Most clonotypes expanded in thyroid above 0.001 were likewise present in blood.

This CDR3 is built from 15 residues. Germline V gene sequence: CDR1 SGHTA, CDR2 FQGNSA. V lost 5 bases and J lost 6, with 19 bases in between. Regions amplified from RNA transcripts were the TCR beta CDR3 regions. Using the HTBI primer set, a first-round RT-PCR was run on the TCR CDR3. One entry per CDR3 protein, called by TCRdb with MiXCR from the multiplex PCR reads. The data contain hundreds of thousands of distinct CDR3 sequences, approximately 36% of them singletons. Regarding this clonotype: Its target is not known. A much more abundant neighbour one base away suggests this may be a read error.

Stable hyperthyroidism: no ophthalmopathy progression over 18 months of follow-up. Any patient presenting with uncontrolled infection, other autoimmune disease, pregnancy or lactation was left out. Material for sequencing was blood. This receptor was taken from a middle-aged woman with Graves' hyperthyroidism. The rearrangement joins TRBV7-2 to TRBJ1-2; possible D gene TRBD1, 6 bases. CDR3 in amino acids: CASSPSTGNNHGYTF. CDR3 bases: TGTGCCAGCAGCCCGTCGACAGGAAACAACCATGGCTACACCTTC.